This T cell receptor (beta chain) was recorded in a study of vaccination effects on CD4 cells after COVID-19. Method: immunoSEQ multiplex PCR; TCRdb's copy keeps in-frame clones and lacks some. The sample lists tens of thousands of clones, 55% to 80% occurring once. Regarding this clone: Its specificity is unknown.

Study-wide results and limits: In the late period after vaccination, infection- and vaccine-induced clones contracted markedly.

The germline CDR1 and CDR2 sequences are LGHDT and YNNKEL (reference sequence). The CDR3 spans 13 residues. V lost 4 bases and J lost 15, with 19 bases in between. Sequencing in the ViraFEST assay came after antigen-specific CD4+ T cells had been expanded with viral peptide pools, which were used to stimulate PBMC. When around 9 days of culture had elapsed, CD4+ T cells were isolated. Prior SARS-CoV-2 infection was absent in the vaccine recipients, as shown by negative nucleocapsid antibodies. A half-volume exchange with IL-2 medium occurred on days 3 and 7. The sample here was CD4+ T cells from PBMCs cultured with SARS-CoV-2 spike peptides, taken before COVID-19 vaccination. The J gene is TRBJ1-5, the V gene TRBV3-1 (or the pseudogene TRBV3-2), with D possibly TRBD1 on 5 matching bases. The origin of this receptor is a human donor who received a COVID-19 vaccine. For the CDR3, the DNA is TGTGCCAGCAGCCCGTCCACGGGACGGAGGTTGCATTTT. It encodes CASSPSTGRRLHF.